These 27 T cell receptor beta chains share one sample of origin, sequenced in a study of CD8+CD57+ T cells in acquired aplastic anemia. According to the study, genomic DNA was the template for TCR beta VDJ and CDR3 profiling. TCRdb independently ran MiXCR on the reads; one entry per CDR3 protein. The sample shows 200,000 or so distinct CDR3 sequences, roughly 64% of them seen only once. The specimen sequenced was sorted CD4+, CD8+, or CD8+CD57+ T cells (not recorded which) from PBMCs. These receptors came from a human donor with severe aplastic anemia or a healthy control (not recorded which).

This clonotype was seen a handful of times. The chain employs TRBV7-2 and TRBJ2-3; TRBD1 aligns across 9 bases. This CDR3 has 15 residues. Germline CDR1 is SGHTA and CDR2 is FQGNSA. V shed 6 bases and J 2 bases; nucleotides not matched to a gene: 6. The CDR3 region has the DNA TGTGCCAGCAGTCACCGGGACAGGGTCACAGATACGCAGTATTTT. Encoded protein: CASSHRDRVTDTQYF.

This clonotype was found many times. J is TRBJ2-2 and V is TRBV28; no definite D call. The CDR3 sequence is 11 residues long. V was clipped by 3 bases and J by 9 bases, with 5 bases between them. Germline V gene lookup returns CDR1 MDHEN and CDR2 SYDVKM. In nucleotides, the CDR3 is TGTGCCAGCAGTTTCAGCTGGGAGCTGTTTTTT. This sequence encodes CASSFSWELFF.

This chain links TRBV20-1 with TRBJ1-2; tentative D call: TRBD1 (6 bases). Per germline, CDR1 DFQATT and CDR2 SNEGSKA (reference sequence). CDR3 length: 16 amino acids. V was clipped by 2 bases and J by 4 bases, with 20 bases between them. The CDR3 loop is CSARQGKTLVSYGYTF. In DNA form, the CDR3 reads TGCAGTGCTAGACAGGGGAAAACACTCGTTAGCTATGGCTACACCTTC.

The chain links TRBV6-4 to TRBJ2-2; D is perhaps TRBD2 (5 bases). Germline values: CDR1 MRHNA, CDR2 SNTAGT. The CDR3 spans 13 residues. V gave up 4 bases and J gave up 6 bases, with 9 bases separating them. CDR3 region: CASSVEDSGELFF. The DNA for the CDR3 is TGTGCCAGCAGTGTTGAGGACTCCGGGGAGCTGTTTTTT.

This clonotype is a singleton in its sample. The CDR3 nucleotides read TGTGCCAGCGGGGGCTCGATCTATGGCTACACCTTC. This sequence encodes CASGGSIYGYTF. V usage is TRBV7-8 and J usage is TRBJ1-2, with a tentative D call TRBD1 (6 bases). CDR1 SGHVS and CDR2 FQNEAQ come from the germline V gene. The CDR3 has 12 residues. V lost 8 bases and J lost 4, with 11 bases in between.

The V and J genes are TRBV20-1 and TRBJ1-2; 9 nucleotides match TRBD1. This CDR3 is built from 16 residues. Germline CDR1 reads DFQATT; CDR2 reads SNEGSKA (reference sequence). Unmatched junction bases numbered 6, after V lost 1 base and J lost 0 bases. The CDR3 loop reads CSARGRQGGANYGYTF. The CDR3 region has the DNA TGCAGTGCTAGAGGCCGACAGGGGGGGGCTAACTATGGCTACACCTTC.

This clonotype was found a few times. The chain couples TRBV20-1 to TRBJ2-7; D not resolved. CDR1 is DFQATT, CDR2 SNEGSKA, per germline (reference sequence). V was cut by 1 base and J by 6 bases, with 7 bases left in between. The CDR3 sequence is 11 residues long. CDR3 sequence reads: CSARAGVEQYF. Written as DNA, the CDR3 is TGCAGTGCTAGAGCTGGGGTCGAGCAGTACTTC.

The rearrangement joins TRBV6-1 to TRBJ1-5; no clear D. The germline V and J ends were trimmed by 4 bases and 5 bases, with 6 bases remaining between them. Germline lookup yields CDR1 MNHNS and CDR2 SASEGT. This CDR3 contains 12 residues. The CDR3 DNA reads as TGTGCCAGCAGTGTGTTTGATCAGCCCCAGCATTTT. Encoded protein: CASSVFDQPQHF.

Turning to this clonotype: A read error may account for a junction end that differs from germline. The chain uses TRBV2 and TRBJ1-6, with D unclear. The CDR3 covers 13 residues. CDR1 and CDR2 (germline): SNHLY, FYNNEI. The CDR3 spells CASSAGRDSPLHF. CDR3 sequence (DNA): TGTGCCAGCAGTGCTGGAAGGGATTCGCCCCTCCACTTT.

A few counts support this clonotype. In DNA form, the CDR3 reads TGCAGCGTTGACGGCGATGGCTACACCTTC. Translated: CSVDGDGYTF. The chain joins TRBV29-1 to TRBJ1-2, with unresolved D. This CDR3 contains 10 residues. Germline CDR1 SQVTM, CDR2 ANQGSEA. The V gene lost 3 bases and the J gene lost 6 bases, with 5 bases spanning the gap. Combining the CDR3 with reference TRBV29-1 and TRBJ1-2 gives the whole variable domain SAVISQKPSRDICQRGTSLTIQCQVDSQVTMMFWYRQQPGQSLTLIATANQGSEATYESGFVIDKFPISRPNLTFSTLTVSNMSPEDSSIYLCSVDGDGYTFGSGTRLTVV.

The chain couples TRBV20-1 to TRBJ1-1; D might be TRBD1 (5 bases). CDR1 is DFQATT and CDR2 is SNEGSKA in the germline V gene (reference sequence). Trimming removed 1 base from V and 0 bases from J, with 9 bases in between. The CDR3 runs 14 residues. CDR3 bases: TGCAGTGCTAGAGTAGGGACGGTGAACACTGAAGCTTTCTTT. Protein sequence: CSARVGTVNTEAFF.

The chain is built from TRBV7-9 and TRBJ1-1, with 10 bases aligning to TRBD1. This CDR3 has 16 amino acids. Per the germline V gene, CDR1 is SEHNR and CDR2 is FQNEAQ (reference sequence). Trimming took 9 bases from V and 3 from J; bases not matched to a gene: 13. CDR3 loop: CARRPVGQGVYTEAFF. CDR3 coding DNA: TGTGCCAGAAGACCGGTCGGACAGGGGGTATACACTGAAGCTTTCTTT.

Here the CDR3 reads CASSPPGLQETQYF. CDR3 DNA: TGTGCCAGCAGCCCACCGGGACTCCAAGAGACCCAGTACTTC. This chain joins TRBV7-6 and TRBJ2-5, with D perhaps TRBD2 (6 bases). Germline lookup yields CDR1 SGHVS and CDR2 FNYEAQ. The V and J ends lost 5 bases and 1 base respectively, with 11 bases between them. The CDR3 loop spans 14 amino acids.

This clonotype was seen at least ten times. V is TRBV12-3 or TRBV12-4 and J is TRBJ2-3; the D gene is possibly TRBD2 (5 bases). Trimming took off 1 base at V and 7 bases at J, with 9 bases between the two ends. The CDR3 is 13 residues long. The CDR3 spells CASSLGLAHTQYF. The CDR3 region has the DNA TGTGCCAGCAGTTTAGGTCTAGCCCATACGCAGTATTTT.

The chain joins TRBV7-3 to TRBJ2-5; a possible D gene is TRBD1 (5 bases). V lost 2 bases and J 5 bases, leaving 18 bases between the germline ends. The CDR3 covers 16 residues. Germline CDR1 SGHTA, CDR2 FQGTGA. This CDR3 is CASSLGGWGGGETQYF. Written as DNA, the CDR3 is TGTGCCAGCAGCTTAGGCGGATGGGGCGGTGGGGAGACCCAGTACTTC.

The chain couples TRBV7-6 to TRBJ1-5, with a tentative D call TRBD1 (5 bases). Germline lookup yields CDR1 SGHVS and CDR2 FNYEAQ. V gave up 1 base and J gave up 2 bases, with 12 bases separating them. This CDR3 region has 16 residues. The CDR3 nucleotides read TGTGCCAGCAGCTTAGACGCGGGGCCACGCAATCAGCCCCAGCATTTT. Translating gives CASSLDAGPRNQPQHF. The full variable domain, in which reference TRBV7-6 and TRBJ1-5 provide the parts outside the CDR3, is GAGVSQSPRYKVTKRGQDVALRCDPISGHVSLYWYRQALGQGPEFLTYFNYEAQQDKSGLPNDRFSAERPEGSISTLTIQRTEQRDSAMYRCASSLDAGPRNQPQHFGDGTRLSIL.

This clonotype was seen repeatedly, ten times or more. The chain employs TRBV7-8 and TRBJ2-4; 7 bases align to TRBD1. The CDR3 length is 15 residues. The germline CDR1 and CDR2 sequences are SGHVS and FQNEAQ. The trim removed 5 bases at V and 4 bases at J, leaving 8 bases unmatched. CDR3 region: CASSLSGTVKNIQYF. CDR3 DNA sequence: TGTGCCAGCAGCCTATCCGGGACAGTAAAAAACATTCAGTACTTC. Complete variable domain (other parts from reference TRBV7-8 and TRBJ2-4): GAGVSQSPRYKVAKRGQDVALRCDPISGHVSLFWYQQALGQGPEFLTYFQNEAQLDKSGLPSDRFFAERPEGSVSTLKIQRTQQEDSAVYLCASSLSGTVKNIQYFGAGTRLSVL.

This clonotype was picked up many times. The chain uses TRBV5-1 and TRBJ2-7, with D perhaps TRBD2 (7 bases). Germline-derived CDR1 and CDR2 are SGHRS and YFSETQ. V was clipped by 0 bases and J by 2 bases, with 9 bases between them. The CDR3 is 14 amino acids. The CDR3 is CASSLGGGTYEQYF. The CDR3 DNA reads as TGCGCCAGCAGCTTGGGGGGGGGCACCTACGAGCAGTACTTC.

This chain uses TRBV10-1 with TRBJ2-7, with D possibly being TRBD1 (6 bases). The CDR3 loop spans 14 amino acids. From germline, CDR1 is WNHNN and CDR2 SYGVQD (reference sequence). V lost 2 bases and J 2 bases, leaving 10 bases between the germline ends. The CDR3 DNA sequence: TGCGCCAGCAGTGAGATCGAGGGGGCCTACGAGCAGTACTTC. It specifies CASSEIEGAYEQYF.

This clonotype was seen more than once but under ten times. The chain uses TRBV7-2 and TRBJ2-7; 8 nucleotides agree with TRBD1. The ends lost 5 bases at V and 2 bases at J; junction bases unmatched: 8. CDR3 length: 15 residues. In germline, CDR1 is SGHTA, CDR2 FQGNSA. CDR3 residues: CASSPRTGQTYEQYF. The CDR3 coding sequence is TGTGCCAGCAGCCCCCGGACAGGGCAAACCTACGAGCAGTACTTC.

The chain has TRBV9 and TRBJ2-3, with a weak D call TRBD2 (6 bases). CDR1 is SGDLS, CDR2 YYNGEE, per germline. The CDR3 sequence is 16 residues long. The V end lost 3 bases, the J end lost 2 bases, and 16 bases lay between the germline ends. CDR3 nucleotides: TGTGCCAGCAGCGAGGACCTCGGGGGAAACACAGATACGCAGTATTTT. Encoded protein: CASSEDLGGNTDTQYF.

This clonotype was seen only a few times. The chain couples TRBV7-9 to TRBJ2-7; D may be TRBD1 (6 bases). The V gene's germline CDR1 is SEHNR and CDR2 FQNEAQ (reference sequence). This CDR3 has 12 amino acids. V lost 4 bases to trimming and J lost 6 bases, with 10 bases between them. CDR3 nucleotides: TGTGCCAGCAGCTCGACAGGTATCGAGCAGTACTTC. Translating gives CASSSTGIEQYF.

The V and J genes are TRBV19 and TRBJ1-4, with D unclear. V lost 5 bases and J lost 5, with 12 bases in between. This CDR3 spans 14 amino acids. The germline gives CDR1 LNHDA, CDR2 SQIVND (reference sequence). The CDR3 region has the DNA TGTGCCAGTAGTCATAACCGGGCAAATGAAAAACTGTTTTTT. Its protein is CASSHNRANEKLFF.

V is TRBV29-1 and J is TRBJ2-7, with 9 positions matching TRBD1. V was pared by 4 bases and J by 4 bases, with 8 bases of the junction left unmatched. The CDR3 runs 14 residues. Germline V gene lookup returns CDR1 SQVTM and CDR2 ANQGSEA. The CDR3 DNA is TGCAGCGTTGGAGGGACAGGGACGATATACGAGCAGTACTTC. It yields the protein CSVGGTGTIYEQYF.

This clonotype has a count of ten or more. The rearrangement links TRBV4-3 to TRBJ1-2, with D possibly being TRBD1 (5 bases). CDR1 and CDR2 from the germline V gene are LGHNA and YSLEER. V was shortened by 8 bases and J by 3 bases, with 16 bases between the two germline ends. The CDR3 totals 14 residues. Here the CDR3 DNA reads TGCGCCAGCCAACCCTCCGCGGGGGACTATGGCTACACCTTC. It codes for CASQPSAGDYGYTF.

There are a few counts of this clonotype. The V gene is TRBV19, the J gene TRBJ1-1; TRBD1 agrees at 7 bases. V dropped 4 bases and J dropped 5; count of bases not matched to a gene: 7. CDR3 length equals 14 residues. Germline CDR1 reads LNHDA; CDR2 reads SQIVND (reference sequence). The CDR3 loop reads CASSTRQGRTEAFF. CDR3 in DNA: TGTGCCAGTAGTACAAGACAGGGTAGGACTGAAGCTTTCTTT.

A word on this clonotype: The junction departs from the called germline gene at one end, perhaps through a read error. The gene calls are TRBV2 and TRBJ2-2, with TRBD1 as a possible D gene (6 bases). CDR1 and CDR2 (germline): SNHLY, FYNNEI. The CDR3 sequence is 13 residues long. The DNA of the CDR3 is TGTGCCACTTCACAGGGAGTGACCGGGGAGCGGTTTTTT. Translating gives CATSQGVTGERFF.